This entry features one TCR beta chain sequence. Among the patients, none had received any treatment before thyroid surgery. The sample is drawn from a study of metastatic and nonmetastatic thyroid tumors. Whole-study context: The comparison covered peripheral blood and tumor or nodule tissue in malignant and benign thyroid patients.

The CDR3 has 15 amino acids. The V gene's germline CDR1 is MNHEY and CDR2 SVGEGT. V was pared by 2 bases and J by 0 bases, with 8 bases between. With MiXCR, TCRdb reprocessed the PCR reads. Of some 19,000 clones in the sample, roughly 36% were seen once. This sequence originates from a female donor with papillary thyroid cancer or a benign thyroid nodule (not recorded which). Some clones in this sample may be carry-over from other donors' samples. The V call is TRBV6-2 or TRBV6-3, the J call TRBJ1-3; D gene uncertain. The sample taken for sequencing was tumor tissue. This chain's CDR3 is CASSYRWSSGNTIYF. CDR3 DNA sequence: TGTGCCAGCAGTTACCGCTGGTCCTCTGGAAACACCATATATTTT.